The 22 T cell receptor beta chains given below trace back to one sample, sequenced in a study of T cells expressing NK-cell markers. Following a re-call of the 5' RACE reads, TCRdb has one entry per CDR3 protein and lacks DNA. The data include over 350,000 distinct CDR3 sequences; the top ten clones carry about 10%. The specimen was blood T cells: a sorted CD56 or NKG2C T cell subset, CD4+ or CD8+ T cells, or bulk PBMC T cells (not recorded which). These receptors were collected from a woman aged 45-60 years in good health.

The J gene is TRBJ2-3, the V gene TRBV4-1. Germline loops: CDR1 MGHRA, CDR2 YSYEKL. This CDR3 has 14 residues. CDR3 in amino acids: CASSQDLSRDTQYF.

V usage is TRBV20-1 and J usage is TRBJ2-1; the TRBD1 assignment by TCRdb is unverifiable without DNA. CDR3 size: 15 residues. CDR1 is DFQATT and CDR2 is SNEGSKA in the germline V gene (reference sequence). This CDR3 reads CSARPLAVGDNEQFF.

The rearrangement links TRBV7-8 to TRBJ2-1; without DNA, the TCRdb call of TRBD1 cannot be checked. Germline values: CDR1 SGHVS, CDR2 FQNEAQ. The CDR3 is 15 amino acids. The CDR3 sequence is CASSFPKGVYNEQFF.

The chain joins TRBV5-1 to TRBJ2-5; the D call of TRBD1 rests on TCRdb alone, since no DNA is present to check it. Germline loops: CDR1 SGHRS, CDR2 YFSETQ. The CDR3 totals 15 residues. The CDR3 here is CASSKGRGHQETQYF.

The CDR3 is CATSRSPRESYNEQFF. The rearrangement links TRBV15 to TRBJ2-1; TCRdb's D call of TRBD1 is untestable without DNA. CDR1 is LNHNV, CDR2 YYDKDF, per germline (reference sequence). The CDR3 sequence is 16 residues long.

The chain carries TRBV5-1 and TRBJ1-2; TCRdb indicates TRBD1, and absent DNA this call remains unverified. CDR3 size: 14 residues. Germline-derived CDR1 and CDR2 are SGHRS and YFSETQ. CDR3 region: CASSQTGSLVGYTF. Using reference TRBV5-1 and TRBJ1-2 for the parts outside the CDR3, the full variable domain is KAGVTQTPRYLIKTRGQQVTLSCSPISGHRSVSWYQQTPGQGLQFLFEYFSETQRNKGNFPGRFSGRQFSNSRSEMNVSTLELGDSALYLCASSQTGSLVGYTFGSGTRLTVV.

CDR3 sequence: CASSQLHGGREKLFF. The chain recombines TRBV4-1 with TRBJ1-4; TCRdb names TRBD1, which stays unverified in the absence of DNA. Germline V gene lookup returns CDR1 MGHRA and CDR2 YSYEKL. The CDR3 has 15 residues.

The chain is built from TRBV5-4 and TRBJ2-7; TCRdb picks TRBD1, but there is no DNA to check that call. CDR1 SGHNT and CDR2 YYREEE come from the germline V gene (reference sequence). The CDR3 extends over 15 amino acids. CDR3 region: CASSLLPQPGYEQYF.

This chain connects TRBV4-2 to TRBJ1-5; the D call of TRBD1 rests on TCRdb alone, since no DNA is present to check it. Germline CDR1 is LGHNA and CDR2 is YNFKEQ. CDR3 length equals 14 residues. CDR3 in amino acids: CASSQLGRGQPQHF.

The chain is built from TRBV10-3 and TRBJ2-1. Germline V gives CDR1 ENHRY, CDR2 SYGVKD. The CDR3 loop spans 12 amino acids. The CDR3 sequence: CAISDQENEQFF.

The chain combines TRBV4-1 with TRBJ2-7. This CDR3 comprises 16 residues. Germline V gives CDR1 MGHRA, CDR2 YSYEKL. CDR3 sequence reads: CASSQVSGSSNYEQYF.

The genes are TRBV5-1 and TRBJ1-3; TCRdb's D call, TRBD1, is unchecked because there is no DNA. This CDR3 region has 16 residues. Germline V lookup: CDR1 SGHRS, CDR2 YFSETQ. The CDR3 spells CASSLAQGARGNTIYF. The full variable domain, with the rest looked up from reference TRBV5-1 and TRBJ1-3, is KAGVTQTPRYLIKTRGQQVTLSCSPISGHRSVSWYQQTPGQGLQFLFEYFSETQRNKGNFPGRFSGRQFSNSRSEMNVSTLELGDSALYLCASSLAQGARGNTIYFGEGSWLTVV.

This rearrangement joins TRBV5-1 to TRBJ2-5; as DNA is missing, the TRBD1 call by TCRdb cannot be tested. Germline assignment: CDR1 SGHRS and CDR2 YFSETQ. The CDR3 contains 18 residues. CDR3 protein: CASSLITLQDREKETQYF.

The V and J genes are TRBV30 and TRBJ2-1; the TRBD1 assignment by TCRdb is unverifiable without DNA. Germline CDR1 and CDR2: GTSNPN and SVGIG (reference sequence). The CDR3 is 12 amino acids. The CDR3 region is CAWGRGFGEQFF.

The chain joins TRBV28 to TRBJ2-2. The CDR3 spans 14 residues. Germline values: CDR1 MDHEN, CDR2 SYDVKM. CDR3 sequence reads: CASSSLGNTGELFF.

This CDR3 is CSVRAGGNSYNEQFF. The chain has TRBV29-1 and TRBJ2-1; the D gene TCRdb calls, TRBD2, cannot be checked with no DNA. This CDR3 comprises 15 residues. Per the germline V gene, CDR1 is SQVTM and CDR2 is ANQGSEA.

CDR3 protein: CASSYSRINYGYTF. J is TRBJ1-2 and V is TRBV6-5. Germline lookup yields CDR1 MNHEY and CDR2 SVGAGI. The CDR3 runs 14 residues.

The rearrangement joins TRBV20-1 to TRBJ2-1; with no DNA, the TCRdb D assignment of TRBD1 cannot be verified. Germline values: CDR1 DFQATT, CDR2 SNEGSKA (reference sequence). This CDR3 comprises 13 residues. CDR3 region: CSAKEAGFNEQFF.

The chain couples TRBV6-1 to TRBJ2-1. Germline V lookup: CDR1 MNHNS, CDR2 SASEGT. This CDR3 has 15 amino acids. The CDR3 spells CASSESGGIYNEQFF.

The chain couples TRBV10-3 to TRBJ2-3. The V gene's germline CDR1 is ENHRY and CDR2 SYGVKD. The length of the CDR3 is 15 residues. CDR3 sequence reads: CAISEGTASTDTQYF.

The chain carries TRBV14 and TRBJ2-4; TCRdb proposes TRBD2, but this gene call is untestable without DNA. The germline V gene has CDR1 SGHDN and CDR2 FVKESK. This CDR3 is built from 15 residues. The CDR3 region is CASSQRTSGLNIQYF.

J is TRBJ2-2 and V is TRBV11-3. The CDR3 totals 11 residues. Germline CDR1 SGHNT, CDR2 YENEEA. The CDR3: CASGLMEELFF.